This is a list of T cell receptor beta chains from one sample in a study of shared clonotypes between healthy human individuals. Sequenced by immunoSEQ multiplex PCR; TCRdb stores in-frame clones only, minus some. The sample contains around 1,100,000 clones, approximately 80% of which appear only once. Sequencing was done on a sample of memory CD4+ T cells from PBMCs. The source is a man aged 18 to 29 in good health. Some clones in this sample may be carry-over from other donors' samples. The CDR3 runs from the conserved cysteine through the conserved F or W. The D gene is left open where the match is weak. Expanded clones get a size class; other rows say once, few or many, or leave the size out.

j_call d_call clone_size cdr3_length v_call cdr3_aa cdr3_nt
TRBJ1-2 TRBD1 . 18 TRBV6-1 CASSDLPDRGYSNYGYTF TGTGCCAGCAGTGATTTGCCCGACAGGGGGTATTCTAACTATGGCTACACCTTC
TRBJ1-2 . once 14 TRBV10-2 CASSDPGASYGYTF TGCGCCAGCAGTGACCCCGGGGCCAGCTATGGCTACACCTTC
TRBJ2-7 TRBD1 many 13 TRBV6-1 CASKWTGGYEQYF TGTGCCAGCAAATGGACAGGGGGCTACGAGCAGTACTTC
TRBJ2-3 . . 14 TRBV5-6 CASSLGPSTDTQYF TGTGCCAGCAGCTTGGGCCCTAGCACAGATACGCAGTATTTT
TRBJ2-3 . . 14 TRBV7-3 CASSSMTSTDTQYF TGTGCCAGCAGCTCGATGACGAGCACAGATACGCAGTATTTT
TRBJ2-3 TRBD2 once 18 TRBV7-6 CASSLRAGGPQRTDTQYF TGTGCCAGCAGCTTACGAGCGGGAGGGCCTCAGAGAACAGATACGCAGTATTTT
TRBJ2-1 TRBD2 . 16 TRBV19 CASSIFLAGDYNEQFF TGTGCCAGTAGTATTTTTCTAGCGGGAGACTACAATGAGCAGTTCTTC
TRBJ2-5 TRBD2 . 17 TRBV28 CASSTRGGLAEQETQYF TGTGCCAGCAGTACCAGGGGGGGACTAGCGGAACAAGAGACCCAGTACTTC
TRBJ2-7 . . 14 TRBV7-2 CASSPNWVTYEQYF TGTGCCAGCAGCCCCAATTGGGTTACCTACGAGCAGTACTTC
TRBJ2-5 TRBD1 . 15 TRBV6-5 CASSSDEGARETQYF TGTGCCAGCAGTTCAGACGAGGGGGCGCGAGAGACCCAGTACTTC
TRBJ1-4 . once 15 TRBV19 CASSDITRDNQKLFF TGTGCCAGTAGTGACATAACCCGTGACAATCAAAAACTGTTTTTT
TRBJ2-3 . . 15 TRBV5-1 CASSPLGGSTDTQYF TGCGCCAGCAGCCCCTTAGGGGGTAGCACAGATACGCAGTATTTT
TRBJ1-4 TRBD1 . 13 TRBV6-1 CASSTGDNEKLFF TGTGCCAGCAGTACAGGGGATAATGAAAAACTGTTTTTT
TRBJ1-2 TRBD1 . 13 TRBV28 CASREPGQGGYTF TGTGCCAGCAGAGAACCGGGACAGGGGGGCTACACCTTC
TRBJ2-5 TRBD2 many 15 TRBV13 CASSLPAGAGETQYF TGTGCCAGCAGCTTACCTGCGGGAGCGGGAGAGACCCAGTACTTC
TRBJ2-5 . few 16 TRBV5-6 CASSPRLQYTGETQYF TGTGCCAGCAGCCCCCGACTACAGTACACAGGAGAGACCCAGTACTTC
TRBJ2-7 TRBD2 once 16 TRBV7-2 CASSPSGAGMAYEQYF TGTGCCAGCAGCCCTAGCGGGGCGGGAATGGCTTACGAGCAGTACTTC
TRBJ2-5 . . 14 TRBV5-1 CASNTGAFKETQYF TGCGCCAGCAACACCGGGGCATTCAAAGAGACCCAGTACTTC
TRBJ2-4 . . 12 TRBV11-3 CASSPGPGIQYF TGTGCCAGCAGCCCGGGACCGGGCATTCAGTACTTC
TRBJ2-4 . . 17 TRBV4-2 CASSQESAYLAKNIQYF TGTGCCAGCAGCCAAGAATCAGCTTATCTAGCCAAAAACATTCAGTACTTC
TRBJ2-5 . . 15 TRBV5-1 CASSSTGTPGETQYF TGCGCCAGCAGCTCCACCGGGACCCCCGGTGAGACCCAGTACTTC
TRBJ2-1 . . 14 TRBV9 CASSILSAANEQFF TGTGCCAGCAGCATCCTCTCAGCGGCCAATGAGCAGTTCTTC
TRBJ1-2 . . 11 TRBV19 CASSGGGGYTF TGTGCCAGTAGTGGGGGAGGCGGCTACACCTTC
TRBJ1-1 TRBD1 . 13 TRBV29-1 CSVVQGANTEAFF TGCAGCGTCGTTCAGGGGGCGAACACTGAAGCTTTCTTT
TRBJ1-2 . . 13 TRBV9 CASSPRVGYGYTF TGTGCCAGCAGCCCAAGGGTAGGCTATGGCTACACCTTC
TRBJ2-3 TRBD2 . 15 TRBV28 CASSYLAGGTDTQYF TGTGCCAGCAGTTACTTAGCGGGGGGCACAGATACGCAGTATTTT